A single sample gave rise to the 27 T cell receptor beta chains below, sequenced in a study of OX40 agonist ivuxolimab in advanced cancers. The method was immunoSEQ multiplex PCR; TCRdb's version includes in-frame clones alone and lacks a portion of them. The sample contains over 30,000 clones, around 80% of which appear only once. The specimen comprised CD4+ or CD8+ T cells sorted from blood, sampled in a trial of the OX40 agonist ivuxolimab. The source of these receptors is an adult with an advanced solid tumor such as melanoma, head and neck, liver or kidney cancer.

The V gene is TRBV10-3, the J gene TRBJ1-2, with D possibly matching TRBD1 (5 bases). CDR1 is ENHRY, CDR2 SYGVKD, per germline. The CDR3 covers 17 residues. V lost 4 bases and J 4 bases, leaving 22 bases between the germline ends. The DNA for the CDR3 is TGTGCCATCAGTGGGGGCCCTCGGATGGAGACTCGCTATGGCTACACCTTC. Encoded protein: CAISGGPRMETRYGYTF.

This clone was recorded once. The chain couples TRBV19 to TRBJ1-3; D possibly corresponds to TRBD1 (6 bases). CDR1 and CDR2 (germline): LNHDA, SQIVND (reference sequence). CDR3 length: 13 amino acids. Trimming cost V 2 bases and J 4 bases, with 6 bases left between them. DNA of the CDR3: TGTGCCAGTAGTATAACAGGGGGAAACACCATATATTTT. Encoded protein: CASSITGGNTIYF.

V is TRBV5-1 and J is TRBJ2-3; D ambiguous. The CDR3 runs to 13 residues. Germline V CDR1 and CDR2: SGHRS, YFSETQ. Deletions cut 6 bases from V and 0 bases from J, with 8 bases between. Here the CDR3 reads CASTRASTDTQYF. In nucleotides, the CDR3 is TGCGCCAGCACTAGGGCCAGCACAGATACGCAGTATTTT. Full variable domain (remainder filled in from reference TRBV5-1 and TRBJ2-3): KAGVTQTPRYLIKTRGQQVTLSCSPISGHRSVSWYQQTPGQGLQFLFEYFSETQRNKGNFPGRFSGRQFSNSRSEMNVSTLELGDSALYLCASTRASTDTQYFGPGTRLTVL.

The gene calls are TRBV5-4 and TRBJ2-1; 7 nucleotides match TRBD2. V shed 4 bases and J 6 bases; nucleotides not matched to a gene: 10. The CDR3 has 15 residues. Germline CDR1 is SGHNT and CDR2 is YYREEE (reference sequence). CDR3 bases: TGTGCCAGCAGCCTCGGGGGGTCGGGAGGCAATGAGCAGTTCTTC. This encodes CASSLGGSGGNEQFF.

This clone has a single count. This chain uses TRBV4-3 with TRBJ2-5, with D tentatively TRBD1 or TRBD2 (5 bases each). From germline, CDR1 is LGHNA and CDR2 YSLEER. The CDR3 has 14 residues. V gave up 4 bases and J gave up 4 bases, with 13 bases separating them. The CDR3 spells CASSLQGRGETQYF. Here the CDR3 DNA reads TGCGCCAGCAGCCTTCAGGGACGGGGAGAGACCCAGTACTTC.

The chain links TRBV7-9 to TRBJ1-6, with D possibly being TRBD1 (6 bases). The CDR3 consists of 16 residues. The ends were cut back, 5 bases at V and 13 bases at J, with 24 bases in the middle. In germline, CDR1 is SEHNR, CDR2 FQNEAQ (reference sequence). CDR3 in amino acids: CASSPPGGRRNTPLHF. CDR3 coding DNA: TGTGCCAGCAGCCCACCGGGGGGCCGGCGTAATACGCCCCTCCACTTT.

The chain couples TRBV7-8 to TRBJ1-2, with TRBD1 matching over 9 bases. CDR1 and CDR2 (germline): SGHVS, FQNEAQ. CDR3 length: 14 amino acids. Trimming cost V 4 bases and J 7 bases; bases outside gene matches: 7. CDR3 nucleotides: TGTGCCAGCAGCTCGCTGGACAGGGGTAGTGGCTACACCTTC. Its translation is CASSSLDRGSGYTF.

The chain carries TRBV9 and TRBJ2-1, with D maybe TRBD2 (6 bases). Germline-derived CDR1 and CDR2 are SGDLS and YYNGEE. The CDR3 length is 15 residues. V was cut by 0 bases and J by 5 bases, with 12 bases left in between. DNA of the CDR3: TGTGCCAGCAGCGTAGGGCTAGCGCCGAACAATGAGCAGTTCTTC. It yields the protein CASSVGLAPNNEQFF.

The chain uses TRBV27 and TRBJ1-2; no definite D call. The CDR3 is 15 residues long. Trimming shortened V by 4 bases and J by 4 bases, and 16 bases separated the two germline ends. Germline CDR1 and CDR2: MNHEY and SMNVEV (reference sequence). CDR3 DNA: TGTGCCAGCAGTTCCCAGACCGTGCCCCCCTATGGCTACACCTTC. Translated: CASSSQTVPPYGYTF.

This clone was seen just once. CDR3 nucleotides: TGTGCCAGCAGTGAAATCGGGACAGGGGGCACAGATACGCAGTATTTT. It is translated as CASSEIGTGGTDTQYF. This chain links TRBV6-1 with TRBJ2-3; 10 bases align to TRBD1. The trim removed 2 bases at V and 1 base at J, leaving 3 bases unmatched. Looked up from germline, CDR1 is MNHNS and CDR2 is SASEGT. The CDR3 extends over 16 amino acids.

The chain is built from TRBV5-1 and TRBJ1-5; 9 positions match TRBD1. CDR3 size: 16 residues. Germline V gene sequence: CDR1 SGHRS, CDR2 YFSETQ. Trimming cost V 4 bases and J 11 bases; bases outside gene matches: 16. CDR3 bases: TGCGCCAGCAGCCCGGGGGACAGGGCCTCAGGTGTCGCCCAGCATTTT. Its translation: CASSPGDRASGVAQHF. The full variable domain, its missing parts supplied by reference TRBV5-1 and TRBJ1-5, is KAGVTQTPRYLIKTRGQQVTLSCSPISGHRSVSWYQQTPGQGLQFLFEYFSETQRNKGNFPGRFSGRQFSNSRSEMNVSTLELGDSALYLCASSPGDRASGVAQHFGDGTRLSIL.

V is TRBV4-3 and J is TRBJ1-2; 9 bases map to TRBD1. Germline trimming cut 1 base from V and 9 bases from J; bases unmatched to any gene: 6. This CDR3 is built from 14 residues. Germline V CDR1 and CDR2: LGHNA, YSLEER. Here the CDR3 reads CASSQGGTGTRYTF. CDR3 nucleotides: TGCGCCAGCAGCCAAGGGGGGACAGGGACTCGCTACACCTTC.

CDR3 in DNA: TGTGCCAGCAGCTTCGATAGGGGCGAGCAGTACTTC. Residues: CASSFDRGEQYF. This rearrangement joins TRBV5-6 to TRBJ2-7, with TRBD1 as a possible D gene (5 bases). CDR1 and CDR2 from the germline V gene are SGHDT and YYEEEE. There are 12 residues in the CDR3. Trimming took off 2 bases at V and 6 bases at J, with 9 bases between the two ends.

This sequence joins TRBV11-1 and TRBJ1-1; TRBD1 is a possible D gene (5 bases). Germline CDR1 is SGHAT and CDR2 is FQDESV (reference sequence). With 1 base removed from V and 5 bases from J, the gap between germline ends came to 8 bases. This CDR3 contains 13 residues. The CDR3 DNA follows: TGTGCCAGCAGCTTAGTGAGGGGAACTGAAGCTTTCTTT. Translating it yields CASSLVRGTEAFF.

The chain links TRBV5-1 to TRBJ1-2, with D perhaps matching TRBD1 (6 bases). CDR1 and CDR2 (germline): SGHRS, YFSETQ. The CDR3 is 14 amino acids. Trimming stripped 5 bases from V and 0 bases from J, with 11 bases between. CDR3: CASSPGTPNYGYTF. The CDR3 DNA is TGCGCCAGCAGTCCCGGGACACCTAACTATGGCTACACCTTC.

This clone was recorded only once. The CDR3 is CASSSGMSGANVLTF. Here the CDR3 DNA reads TGTGCCAGCAGCTCGGGCATGTCTGGGGCCAACGTCCTGACTTTC. V and J are TRBV11-1 and TRBJ2-6; D not certain. The CDR3 consists of 15 residues. V was trimmed by 4 bases and J by 1 base, leaving 8 bases between them. The V gene's germline CDR1 is SGHAT and CDR2 FQDESV (reference sequence).

This chain joins TRBV11-2 and TRBJ2-7, with 14 bases identical to TRBD2. Germline V CDR1 and CDR2: SGHAT, FQNNGV. With 0 bases clipped from V and 4 bases from J, the junction kept 2 bases outside the gene matches. The CDR3 is 16 amino acids. The CDR3 loop is CASSLEGTSGRYEQYF. As DNA, the CDR3 is TGTGCCAGCAGCTTAGAGGGGACTAGCGGGAGATACGAGCAGTACTTC.

The chain links TRBV28 to TRBJ1-6, with TRBD1 matching 8 bases. CDR1 is MDHEN and CDR2 is SYDVKM in the germline V gene. There are 17 residues in the CDR3. V gave up 2 bases and J gave up 7 bases; unmatched junction bases: 10. CDR3 nucleotides: TGTGCCAGCAGTTTACGGATGGCAGGGGGCCGAAATTCACCCCTCCACTTT. The encoded protein is CASSLRMAGGRNSPLHF.

This chain connects TRBV2 to TRBJ1-5; 7 nucleotides match TRBD1. There are 12 residues in the CDR3. The trim removed 6 bases at V and 4 bases at J, leaving 0 bases unmatched. Germline V gene data show CDR1 as SNHLY and CDR2 as FYNNEI. The chain's CDR3 is CASRQGNQPQHF. The CDR3 DNA follows: TGTGCCAGCAGACAGGGGAATCAGCCCCAGCATTTT.

This CDR3 is CASGTDYNNSPLHF. The CDR3 DNA is TGTGCCAGCGGGACAGACTATAATAATTCACCCCTCCACTTT. This chain uses TRBV6-5 with TRBJ1-6, with 7 bases fitting TRBD1. The CDR3 is 14 amino acids. CDR1 is MNHEY, CDR2 SVGAGI, per germline. With 8 bases clipped from V and 5 bases from J, the junction kept 6 bases outside the gene matches.

The chain has TRBV7-3 and TRBJ1-1; D is perhaps TRBD1 (5 bases). This CDR3 has 14 residues. Germline V CDR1 and CDR2: SGHTA, FQGTGA. V was clipped by 5 bases and J by 1 base, with 11 bases between them. CDR3 protein: CASSRTTGNTEAFF. CDR3 in DNA: TGTGCCAGCAGCCGAACCACAGGGAACACTGAAGCTTTCTTT. Drawing the rest from reference TRBV7-3 and TRBJ1-1, the complete variable domain is GAGVSQTPSNKVTEKGKYVELRCDPISGHTALYWYRQSLGQGPEFLIYFQGTGAADDSGLPNDRFFAVRPEGSVSTLKIQRTERGDSAVYLCASSRTTGNTEAFFGQGTRLTVV.

This chain uses TRBV14 with TRBJ2-7, with a possible D match to TRBD1 (6 bases). The CDR3 consists of 15 residues. Germline CDR1 SGHDN, CDR2 FVKESK. With 4 bases removed from V and 3 bases from J, the gap between germline ends came to 16 bases. The chain's CDR3 is CASSPRLTGNYEQYF. The CDR3 nucleotides read TGTGCCAGCAGCCCAAGATTGACAGGAAACTACGAGCAGTACTTC.

The chain is built from TRBV30 and TRBJ2-1; maybe TRBD1 (6 bases). The CDR3 consists of 14 residues. Per germline, CDR1 GTSNPN and CDR2 SVGIG (reference sequence). The V end was cut by 3 bases, the J end by 1 base, with 10 bases between. DNA for the CDR3: TGTGCCTGGAGCGGGCAGGGGTCCTACAATGAGCAGTTCTTC. Protein product: CAWSGQGSYNEQFF.

The chain links TRBV5-4 to TRBJ1-1, with 10 bases that match TRBD1. The CDR3 spans 18 residues. V was pared by 3 bases and J by 4 bases, with 15 bases of the junction left unmatched. Germline assignment: CDR1 SGHNT and CDR2 YYREEE (reference sequence). Written as DNA, the CDR3 is TGTGCCAGCAGCTCCGGGACAGGGGTCCGAAGGTTAGTCACTGAAGCTTTCTTT. Amino acid sequence: CASSSGTGVRRLVTEAFF.

The chain employs TRBV2 and TRBJ1-6; 8 bases align to TRBD1. Trimming removed 7 bases from V and 0 bases from J; junction bases left unmatched: 14. Germline values: CDR1 SNHLY, CDR2 FYNNEI. The CDR3 covers 19 residues. The CDR3 is CASKRRDDRGSSYNSPLHF. CDR3 bases: TGTGCCAGCAAGAGGAGGGACGACAGGGGAAGCTCCTATAATTCACCCCTCCACTTT. The full variable domain, in which reference TRBV2 and TRBJ1-6 provide the parts outside the CDR3, is EPEVTQTPSHQVTQMGQEVILRCVPISNHLYFYWYRQILGQKVEFLVSFYNNEISEKSEIFDDQFSVERPDGSNFTLKIRSTKLEDSAMYFCASKRRDDRGSSYNSPLHFGNGTRLTVT.

CDR3 sequence (DNA): TGCGCCAGCAGCCCATCGGGACAGGGGTTTTCGGACATTCAGTACTTC. Amino acid sequence: CASSPSGQGFSDIQYF. This chain connects TRBV5-1 to TRBJ2-4; 10 bases are shared with TRBD1. J was trimmed by 8 bases and V by 4 bases; bases with no gene match: 12. CDR1 is SGHRS and CDR2 is YFSETQ in the germline V gene. This CDR3 region has 16 residues.

The chain uses TRBV19 and TRBJ2-1, with D possibly being TRBD1 or TRBD2 (5 bases each). Germline values: CDR1 LNHDA, CDR2 SQIVND (reference sequence). V was cut by 0 bases and J by 11 bases, with 11 bases left in between. The CDR3 is 13 residues long. For the CDR3, the DNA is TGTGCCAGTAGTATAGACCGCAGGGAGAAGCAGTTCTTC. Its protein is CASSIDRREKQFF.